This TCR beta chain was obtained from a study of blood T cell repertoires in COVID-19. This table comes from immunoSEQ multiplex PCR, and its TCRdb copy is limited to in-frame clones, with some not included. The sample shows more than 200,000 clones, 65% to 90% of them seen only once. The junction had 2 bases not matched to a gene; V was cut back by 0 bases and J by 2 bases. Germline CDR1 is SGDLS and CDR2 is YYNGEE. This CDR3 has 15 amino acids. This TCR came from a man aged 25 to 40 with active or convalescent COVID-19. What was sequenced was peripheral blood. The rearrangement joins TRBV9 to TRBJ1-2; 9 bases align to TRBD1. The CDR3 sequence is CASSVEGQGNYGYTF. The CDR3 nucleotides read TGTGCCAGCAGCGTAGAGGGACAGGGAAACTATGGCTACACCTTC.